These 4 T cell receptor beta chains came from one sample sequenced in a study of T cell repertoires in cytomegalovirus infection. From the reads, TCRdb called clonotypes with MiXCR, one entry per CDR3 protein. The sample consists of about 140,000 distinct CDR3 sequences, about 6.5% of them appearing once. The sample taken for sequencing was PBMCs. The receptors stem from a human donor in good health (CMV status not recorded). Some clones in this sample may be carry-over from other donors' samples.

The table lists this clonotype with many counts. The chain links TRBV20-1 to TRBJ2-5; 12 nucleotides line up with TRBD1. After removal of 5 bases from V and 4 bases from J, the junction contained 8 bases not matched to a gene. The germline V gene encodes CDR1 DFQATT and CDR2 SNEGSKA (reference sequence). The CDR3 spans 15 residues. For the CDR3, the DNA is TGCAGTGCTCAAAAAGGGACAGGGGGCCCAGAGACCCAGTACTTC. As protein: CSAQKGTGGPETQYF.

Ten or more counts support this clonotype. The rearrangement links TRBV7-2 to TRBJ1-5, with D possibly TRBD1 on 6 matching bases. There are 14 residues in the CDR3. Trimming stripped 5 bases from V and 6 bases from J, with 14 bases between. Germline-derived CDR1 and CDR2 are SGHTA and FQGNSA. The CDR3 is CASSKDRGLQPQHF. DNA of the CDR3: TGTGCCAGCAGCAAGGACAGAGGACTTCAGCCCCAGCATTTT. Filled out from reference TRBV7-2 and TRBJ1-5, the complete variable domain reads GAGVSQSPSNKVTEKGKDVELRCDPISGHTALYWYRQSLGQGLEFLIYFQGNSAPDKSGLPSDRFSAERTGGSVSTLTIQRTQQEDSAVYLCASSKDRGLQPQHFGDGTRLSIL.

This clonotype was detected only a few times. J is TRBJ2-7 and V is TRBV4-3; no firm D call. CDR3 length: 15 residues. The germline V and J ends were trimmed by 0 bases and 5 bases, with 14 bases remaining between them. Germline V gene data show CDR1 as LGHNA and CDR2 as YSLEER. This chain's CDR3 is CASSQEFLGSNEQYF. CDR3 bases: TGCGCCAGCAGCCAAGAGTTCCTGGGAAGTAACGAGCAGTACTTC.

In its sample, this clonotype was seen many times. V and J are TRBV10-3 and TRBJ2-5, with 7 bases aligning to TRBD2. V shed 10 bases, J shed 2 bases, and the junction held 13 bases outside the gene matches. The CDR3 totals 15 residues. Germline V gives CDR1 ENHRY, CDR2 SYGVKD. Here the CDR3 reads CATAKGGRQQETQYF. CDR3 DNA sequence: TGTGCCACCGCCAAGGGCGGGAGACAACAAGAGACCCAGTACTTC.